A selection of T cell receptor beta chains follows, all from one sample in a study of early stage breast cancer tumors. Measured with immunoSEQ multiplex PCR; TCRdb has only the in-frame clones, and not every one. Of about 72,000 clones listed, around four fifths are singletons. Source material: blood. The source is a person between 55 and 69 years old with breast cancer. The CDR3 runs from the conserved cysteine through the conserved F or W. The D gene is left open where the match is weak. The size field is filled for only some rows; it gives once, few, many or a size class.

DNA: TGTGCCAGCAGCGGTGACAGGGAGTATGGCTACACCTTC; CDR3: CASSGDREYGYTF; V: TRBV7-9; D: TRBD1; length: 13; J: TRBJ1-2; size: -
DNA: TGTGCCAGCAGTTCGAGTGGCAATCAGCCCCAGCATTTT; CDR3: CASSSSGNQPQHF; V: TRBV2; D: -; length: 13; J: TRBJ1-5; size: few
DNA: TGTGCCAGCAGTGAGACCGGGATGGAACAGCCCCAGCATTTT; CDR3: CASSETGMEQPQHF; V: TRBV6-1; D: -; length: 14; J: TRBJ1-5; size: few
DNA: TGTGCCAGCCGTTTTAGCGGGGTGCTCTCCTACAATGAGCAGTTCTTC; CDR3: CASRFSGVLSYNEQFF; V: TRBV6-5; D: TRBD2; length: 16; J: TRBJ2-1; size: -
DNA: TGTGCCTGGACGGTAAGCTCCTACGAGCAGTACTTC; CDR3: CAWTVSSYEQYF; V: TRBV30; D: -; length: 12; J: TRBJ2-7; size: -
DNA: TGCGCCAGCAGCTTGGCCCCTGGAAACACCATATATTTT; CDR3: CASSLAPGNTIYF; V: TRBV5-1; D: -; length: 13; J: TRBJ1-3; size: few
DNA: TGCGCCAGCAGCGGACGATCGGGACTCCTCTCTGGGGCCAACGTCCTGACTTTC; CDR3: CASSGRSGLLSGANVLTF; V: TRBV4-1; D: -; length: 18; J: TRBJ2-6; size: -
DNA: TGTGCCAGCAGCCTAGGACTTCAGACTAGCCGGGAGCTGTTTTTT; CDR3: CASSLGLQTSRELFF; V: TRBV14; D: TRBD2; length: 15; J: TRBJ2-2; size: once
DNA: TGTGCCTGGGAAAGGGGGAACACTGAAGCTTTCTTT; CDR3: CAWERGNTEAFF; V: TRBV30; D: -; length: 12; J: TRBJ1-1; size: -
DNA: TGTGCCAGCAGCTTGGCCGATCAGCCCCAGCATTTT; CDR3: CASSLADQPQHF; V: TRBV5-6; D: -; length: 12; J: TRBJ1-5; size: -
DNA: TGTGCCAGCTCACCACGGCCAGGTCTTGAAGAAAAACTGTTTTTT; CDR3: CASSPRPGLEEKLFF; V: TRBV18; D: -; length: 15; J: TRBJ1-4; size: -
DNA: TGTGCCAGCAGCCTAGGACAGGGAGGCTCCCTTAGGGAGCAGTTCTTC; CDR3: CASSLGQGGSLREQFF; V: TRBV5-6; D: TRBD1; length: 16; J: TRBJ2-1; size: -
DNA: TGTGCCTGGTCTCTGGGGGGCAGTACTGAAAAACTGTTTTTT; CDR3: CAWSLGGSTEKLFF; V: TRBV30; D: -; length: 14; J: TRBJ1-4; size: -
DNA: TGTGCCAGCAGTTCCTACGGTGGCTACTTATATGGCTACACCTTC; CDR3: CASSSYGGYLYGYTF; V: TRBV7-9; D: -; length: 15; J: TRBJ1-2; size: once
DNA: TGTGCTAGCAGCCCGGGACTAGCGGGGGTGAACAATGAGCAGTTCTTC; CDR3: CASSPGLAGVNNEQFF; V: TRBV7-7; D: TRBD2; length: 16; J: TRBJ2-1; size: -
DNA: TGTGCCAGCAGTGAACAAGTGAACACTGAAGCTTTCTTT; CDR3: CASSEQVNTEAFF; V: TRBV6-4; D: -; length: 13; J: TRBJ1-1; size: -
DNA: TGTGCCAGCTCGTCTAGCGGGTCTAGTGTCTACGAGCAGTACTTC; CDR3: CASSSSGSSVYEQYF; V: TRBV11-2; D: TRBD2; length: 15; J: TRBJ2-7; size: -
DNA: TGCGCCAGCAGCCGACCTCCTACAGAGACCCAGTACTTC; CDR3: CASSRPPTETQYF; V: TRBV5-1; D: -; length: 13; J: TRBJ2-5; size: -
DNA: TGTGCCAGCAGTTGGAGCGGGAGTGTCTTGGAGACCCAGTACTTC; CDR3: CASSWSGSVLETQYF; V: TRBV27; D: TRBD2; length: 15; J: TRBJ2-5; size: -
DNA: TGTGCCAGCAGTCCCCGGACGGTTTCCACAGATACGCAGTATTTT; CDR3: CASSPRTVSTDTQYF; V: TRBV6-1; D: -; length: 15; J: TRBJ2-3; size: -
DNA: TGCGCCAGCAGAGGGGTGACGAGGGGTAGTAACTATGGCTACACCTTC; CDR3: CASRGVTRGSNYGYTF; V: TRBV4-1; D: -; length: 16; J: TRBJ1-2; size: -
DNA: TGCGCCAGCAGCCGGGACAATGAATTTTCCTACAATGAGCAGTTCTTC; CDR3: CASSRDNEFSYNEQFF; V: TRBV4-3; D: -; length: 16; J: TRBJ2-1; size: -
DNA: TGTGCCAGCAGTTCCTACAGGGATATGACCTACGAGCAGTACTTC; CDR3: CASSSYRDMTYEQYF; V: TRBV27; D: -; length: 15; J: TRBJ2-7; size: -
DNA: TGTGCCAGCAGCGGCTTAGTGGGGGAGCAGTACTTC; CDR3: CASSGLVGEQYF; V: TRBV9; D: -; length: 12; J: TRBJ2-7; size: -